These 9 T cell receptor beta chains originate from one sample sequenced in a study of blood T cell repertoires in COVID-19. Measured with immunoSEQ multiplex PCR; TCRdb has only the in-frame clones, and not every one. The sample consists of 150,000 to 200,000 clones, 60% to 80% of them appearing once. The specimen was peripheral blood. Receptors were obtained from a man in his sixties with active or convalescent COVID-19.

In the case of this clone: The same CDR3 can be traced to other DNA sequences in this sample. This sequence joins TRBV5-1 and TRBJ2-5, with D perhaps matching TRBD2 (7 bases). In germline, CDR1 is SGHRS, CDR2 YFSETQ. The CDR3 is made up of 13 amino acids. Trimming stripped 4 bases from V and 5 bases from J, with 12 bases between. The CDR3 protein is CASSLSGGETQYF. The CDR3 region has the DNA TGCGCCAGCAGCCTGTCGGGGGGCGAGACCCAGTACTTC.

This clone was recorded a few times. V is TRBV9 and J is TRBJ2-3, with TRBD2 identical over 10 bases. Germline values: CDR1 SGDLS, CDR2 YYNGEE. With 0 bases clipped from V and 1 base from J, the junction kept 5 bases outside the gene matches. The CDR3 sequence is 17 residues long. CDR3 bases: TGTGCCAGCAGCGTAGATAGCGGGAGGTCTGGCACAGATACGCAGTATTTT. It encodes CASSVDSGRSGTDTQYF.

This chain connects TRBV5-1 to TRBJ2-1; possibly TRBD1 for D (6 bases). The V gene lost 2 bases and the J gene lost 7 bases, with 13 bases spanning the gap. The CDR3 runs 14 residues. Germline V gives CDR1 SGHRS, CDR2 YFSETQ. CDR3 bases: TGCGCCAGCAGCTTTCTGGGGGCGAATAATGAGCAGTTCTTC. Its protein is CASSFLGANNEQFF.

The rearrangement links TRBV25-1 to TRBJ2-3, with D hard to call. Trimming removed 1 base from V and 0 bases from J, with 5 bases in between. Germline V gives CDR1 MGHDK, CDR2 SYGVNS. The CDR3 contains 14 residues. As DNA, the CDR3 is TGTGCCAGCAGTGAATCTGGCAGCACAGATACGCAGTATTTT. Residues: CASSESGSTDTQYF. Together with reference TRBV25-1 and TRBJ2-3, the CDR3 gives the full variable domain: EADIYQTPRYLVIGTGKKITLECSQTMGHDKMYWYQQDPGMELHLIHYSYGVNSTEKGDLSSESTVSRIRTEHFPLTLESARPSHTSQYLCASSESGSTDTQYFGPGTRLTVL.

The chain has TRBV7-8 and TRBJ1-1; 7 bases agree with TRBD1. CDR3 size: 14 residues. The germline gives CDR1 SGHVS, CDR2 FQNEAQ. The V and J ends lost 2 bases and 10 bases, in that order; junction bases with no gene match: 10. CDR3 in amino acids: CASSLRAGTVGAFF. The CDR3, as DNA: TGTGCCAGCAGCTTAAGGGCCGGGACAGTAGGAGCTTTCTTT.

The chain has TRBV7-9 and TRBJ2-7, with 9 bases fitting TRBD1. With V trimmed by 5 bases and J by 2 bases, 4 bases remained unmatched. The CDR3 is made up of 14 amino acids. Per the germline V gene, CDR1 is SEHNR and CDR2 is FQNEAQ (reference sequence). The CDR3 sequence: CASSPRDRAYEQYF. In DNA form, the CDR3 reads TGTGCCAGCAGCCCCCGGGACAGGGCCTACGAGCAGTACTTC.

The chain carries TRBV28 and TRBJ2-1; unclear D gene. Trimming removed 7 bases at V and 6 bases at J, with 16 bases between. This CDR3 has 14 amino acids. Per germline, CDR1 MDHEN and CDR2 SYDVKM. For the CDR3, the DNA is TGTGCCAGCACTATCAAAGCTTACCCCAATGAGCAGTTCTTC. Protein: CASTIKAYPNEQFF.

The rearrangement joins TRBV11-1 to TRBJ2-7, with D uncertain. CDR1 is SGHAT, CDR2 FQDESV, per germline (reference sequence). Deletions cut 4 bases from V and 4 bases from J, with 5 bases between. The CDR3 runs to 11 residues. The CDR3 region is CASSSGYEQYF. In nucleotides, the CDR3 is TGTGCCAGCAGCTCGGGTTACGAGCAGTACTTC.

This clone was seen a handful of times. This chain links TRBV28 with TRBJ1-3; a weak D match, TRBD1 (6 bases). Trimming stripped 4 bases from V and 0 bases from J, with 13 bases between. The CDR3 runs 16 residues. The V gene's germline CDR1 is MDHEN and CDR2 SYDVKM. This CDR3 reads CASSSATGFSGNTIYF. The CDR3 DNA sequence: TGTGCCAGCAGTTCGGCTACAGGGTTCTCTGGAAACACCATATATTTT.